Detailed here is one T cell receptor beta chain. V gave up 2 bases and J gave up 0 bases, with 16 bases separating them. The CDR3 contains 18 residues. From germline, CDR1 is MGHRA and CDR2 YSYEKL. The data were produced by immunoSEQ multiplex PCR, yet TCRdb's version contains in-frame clones alone and is incomplete. Here the sample spans about 95,000 clones, approximately 80% being singletons. The entry originates in a study of blood T cell repertoires in COVID-19. The sequenced material came from peripheral blood. The sequence was obtained from a human donor in a cohort sampled during active COVID-19. This sequence joins TRBV4-1 and TRBJ1-4, with a possible D match to TRBD1 (6 bases). CDR3: CASSQIITGPATNEKLFF. The CDR3 DNA is TGCGCCAGCAGCCAAATTATAACAGGGCCTGCAACTAATGAAAAACTGTTTTTT.